These 4 T cell receptor beta chains originate from one sample sequenced in a study of blood T cell repertoires in COVID-19 (dated by TCRdb to about 2020). The library was produced with the immunoSEQ multiplex PCR assay. This is the immuneACCESS table as TCRdb keeps it, with only in-frame sequences that have V and J called. A part of the clones is gone; compared with another copy, unresolved V genes explain less than half, and the rest is unexplained. This sample holds some 230,000 clones; more than 75% were observed only once. The top ten hold 8% to 10% of the sample. Sequencing was carried out using peripheral blood. Every receptor here comes from a woman of 80 years or more with COVID-19, enrolled during active disease.

The chain links TRBV5-1 to TRBJ1-2; possibly TRBD1 for D (5 bases). CDR3 size: 12 residues. CDR1 is SGHRS and CDR2 is YFSETQ in the germline V gene. V lost 0 bases, J lost 7 bases, and 7 bases lay in between. For the CDR3, the DNA is TGCGCCAGCAGCTTGGATCAGGGTGGCTACACCTTC. Residues: CASSLDQGGYTF.

The rearrangement uses TRBV4-1 and TRBJ2-1, with D unclear. The CDR3 totals 11 residues. Between the trimmed V and J ends, which lost 4 bases and 8 bases, there was a span of 6 bases. Germline CDR1 reads MGHRA; CDR2 reads YSYEKL. DNA for the CDR3: TGCGCCAGCAGCCCCCCCGATGAGCAGTTCTTC. It translates to CASSPPDEQFF.

The chain recombines TRBV3-1 (or the pseudogene TRBV3-2) with TRBJ1-1; D not certain. The CDR3 is 13 amino acids. Per the germline V gene, CDR1 is LGHDT and CDR2 is YNNKEL (reference sequence). V lost 5 bases and J 4 bases, leaving 11 bases between the germline ends. The CDR3 loop is CASSKMAGTEAFF. The CDR3, as DNA: TGTGCCAGCAGCAAAATGGCAGGCACTGAAGCTTTCTTT.

This clone has only one observation. V gene TRBV6-5 combines with J gene TRBJ1-4, with a weak D call TRBD1 (5 bases). V was clipped by 4 bases and J by 5 bases, with 14 bases between them. The CDR3 covers 15 residues. Germline V lookup: CDR1 MNHEY, CDR2 SVGAGI. The CDR3 here is CASSLGLWENEKLFF. CDR3 bases: TGTGCCAGCAGTTTGGGACTATGGGAGAATGAAAAACTGTTTTTT.